This T cell receptor beta chain was identified in a study of monozygotic twins with inflammatory bowel disease. Study-wide results and limits: Lower sharing of clonotypes with other individuals was seen in IBD patients than in healthy twins. This was most marked in patients showing signs of disease activity. Twins with IBD were found to have lower TCRbeta diversity (inverse Simpson) than healthy co-twins.

TCRdb reanalyzed the 5' RACE reads and collapses them to one entry per CDR3 protein, without DNA. The sample has around 140,000 distinct CDR3 sequences. Blood (2.5 ml) was collected from every donor individually. Concerning this clonotype itself: Its target is unknown.

This CDR3 has 15 amino acids. Per germline, CDR1 SEHNR and CDR2 FQNEAQ (reference sequence). The clonotype was recovered from a human donor with ulcerative colitis or Crohn's disease, or a healthy co-twin of an affected twin (not recorded which). The chain links TRBV7-9 to TRBJ2-3; TCRdb gives TRBD2 as the D gene, but with no DNA this cannot be confirmed. What was sequenced was blood. CDR3 loop: CASSIQRGSGDTQYF.